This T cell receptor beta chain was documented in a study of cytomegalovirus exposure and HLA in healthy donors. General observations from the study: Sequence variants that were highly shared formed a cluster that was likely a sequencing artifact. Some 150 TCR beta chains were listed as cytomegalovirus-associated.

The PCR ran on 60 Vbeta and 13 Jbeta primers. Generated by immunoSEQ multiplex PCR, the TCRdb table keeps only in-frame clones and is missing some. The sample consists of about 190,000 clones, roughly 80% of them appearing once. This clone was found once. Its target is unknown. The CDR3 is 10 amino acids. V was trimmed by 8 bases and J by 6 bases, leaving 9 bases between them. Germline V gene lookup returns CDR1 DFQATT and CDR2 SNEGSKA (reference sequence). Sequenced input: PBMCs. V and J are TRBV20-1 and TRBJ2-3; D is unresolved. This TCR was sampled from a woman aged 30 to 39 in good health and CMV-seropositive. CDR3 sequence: CSTHGDTQYF. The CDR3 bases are TGCAGTACTCACGGGGATACGCAGTATTTT.